This entry describes one T cell receptor (beta chain). These data are taken from a study of blood T cells in healthy people across ages. Primers used in a second PCR of roughly 6 to 11 cycles were a sample-barcoded 5' primer and a J-beta primer mix. Each sample provided no less than 2.5 million CDR3-containing paired-end reads. TCRdb processed the 5' RACE reads anew with MiXCR; each CDR3 protein has one entry. The sample has 1.5 million to 1.8 million distinct CDR3 sequences; roughly two fifths are singletons. The CDR3 has 15 residues. CDR1 SNHLY and CDR2 FYNNEI come from the germline V gene. Deletions cut 10 bases from V and 6 bases from J, with 21 bases between.

This chain links TRBV2 with TRBJ2-2, with D tentatively TRBD1 or TRBD2 (6 bases each). Material for sequencing was blood. The sequence was collected from a woman aged 18-29 years in good health. CDR3 protein: CATNLGGAVPGELFF. CDR3 DNA: TGTGCCACCAACCTGGGGGGCGCGGTGCCCGGGGAGCTGTTTTTT. Using reference TRBV2 and TRBJ2-2 for the parts outside the CDR3, the full variable domain is EPEVTQTPSHQVTQMGQEVILRCVPISNHLYFYWYRQILGQKVEFLVSFYNNEISEKSEIFDDQFSVERPDGSNFTLKIRSTKLEDSAMYFCATNLGGAVPGELFFGEGSRLTVL.